This is a list of T cell receptor beta chains from one sample in a study of blood T cell repertoires in COVID-19. Assay: immunoSEQ multiplex PCR; the TCRdb copy retains only in-frame clones and omits some. This table has some 180,000 clones, 75% to 90% appearing once. Sequencing was performed on peripheral blood. These receptors all stem from a woman aged 60-70 years with acute or convalescent COVID-19. The CDR3 runs from the conserved cysteine through the conserved F or W. The D gene is left open where the match is weak. Expanded clones get a size class; other rows say once, few or many, or leave the size out.

>TRBJ1-2|-|-|TRBV9
CASSGSGQGNYGYTF
TGTGCCAGCAGCGGATCAGGTCAGGGTAACTATGGCTACACCTTC
>TRBJ2-1|TRBD2|-|TRBV7-9
CASSLRGLAIFQDEQFF
TGTGCCAGCAGTCTTCGAGGACTAGCGATCTTTCAGGATGAGCAGTTCTTC
>TRBJ2-3|TRBD2|-|TRBV29-1
CSVAGGSDTQYF
TGCAGCGTTGCGGGAGGTTCAGATACGCAGTATTTT
>TRBJ2-1|TRBD2|-|TRBV2
CASSERSGRSDEQFF
TGTGCCAGCAGTGAACGTAGCGGGAGGAGTGATGAGCAGTTCTTC
>TRBJ1-4|-|-|TRBV6-5
CASSLTSTNEKLFF
TGTGCCAGCAGTCTGACATCAACTAATGAAAAACTGTTTTTT
>TRBJ2-3|-|-|TRBV6-5
CASSYGVGATDTQYF
TGTGCCAGCAGTTACGGCGTTGGGGCCACAGATACGCAGTATTTT
>TRBJ2-1|TRBD2|-|TRBV19
CASSKRLAGGPSYNEQFF
TGTGCCAGTAGTAAAAGGCTAGCGGGAGGGCCTTCCTACAATGAGCAGTTCTTC
>TRBJ2-5|-|-|TRBV30
CAWSVRALEGAQYF
TGTGCCTGGAGTGTACGCGCCCTCGAAGGGGCCCAGTACTTC
>TRBJ1-6|-|-|TRBV11-2
CASSLFPGGSPLHF
TGTGCCAGCAGCTTATTCCCCGGAGGTTCACCCCTCCACTTT
>TRBJ1-1|-|-|TRBV10-3
CAISRRGMDEAFF
TGTGCCATCAGTAGAAGGGGGATGGATGAAGCTTTCTTT
>TRBJ2-5|TRBD2|-|TRBV2
CASSPGLAGQETQYF
TGTGCCAGCAGTCCGGGACTAGCGGGACAAGAGACCCAGTACTTC
>TRBJ1-1|TRBD1|-|TRBV3-1/TRBV3-2
CASSRGQANTEAFF
TGTGCCAGCAGCCGAGGACAGGCGAACACTGAAGCTTTCTTT
>TRBJ2-3|-|few|TRBV2
CASTPSGALTDTQYF
TGTGCCAGCACCCCCTCAGGGGCCCTCACAGATACGCAGTATTTT
>TRBJ1-5|-|-|TRBV23-1
CASSQSGRDSNQPQHF
TGCGCCAGCAGTCAATCGGGGAGGGATAGCAATCAGCCCCAGCATTTT
>TRBJ1-2|TRBD1|-|TRBV6-5
CASSYRGPGSYGYTF
TGTGCCAGCAGTTACAGGGGGCCGGGGAGCTATGGCTACACCTTC
>TRBJ2-7|TRBD1|-|TRBV19
CASSLDRATYEQYF
TGTGCCAGTAGTCTTGACAGGGCCACCTACGAGCAGTACTTC
>TRBJ1-6|TRBD1|few|TRBV3-1/TRBV3-2
CASSQGQGASPLHF
TGTGCCAGCAGCCAAGGACAGGGGGCTTCACCCCTCCACTTT
>TRBJ1-2|TRBD1|-|TRBV14
CASSPHRGHYGYTF
TGTGCCAGCAGCCCGCACAGGGGCCATTATGGCTACACCTTC
>TRBJ1-5|-|-|TRBV5-1
CASSLTGNQPQHF
TGCGCCAGCAGCTTGACAGGGAATCAGCCCCAGCATTTT
>TRBJ2-7|-|-|TRBV10-3
CAIKGPGDYEQYF
TGTGCCATCAAGGGGCCGGGGGACTACGAGCAGTACTTC
>TRBJ1-2|TRBD1|-|TRBV5-1
CASSLIQGDYGYTF
TGCGCCAGCAGCTTGATCCAGGGGGACTATGGCTACACCTTC
>TRBJ1-1|-|-|TRBV6-1
CASSERGGDAEAFF
TGTGCCAGCAGTGAACGGGGAGGGGATGCTGAAGCTTTCTTT
>TRBJ2-1|TRBD2|-|TRBV9
CASSVGGGLADPNEQFF
TGTGCCAGCAGCGTAGGGGGTGGACTAGCGGACCCCAATGAGCAGTTCTTC
>TRBJ2-5|-|-|TRBV18
CASSPVRGETQYF
TGTGCCAGCTCACCTGTCAGGGGAGAGACCCAGTACTTC
>TRBJ2-2|TRBD2|-|TRBV3-1/TRBV3-2
CASSSPWGRENTGELFF
TGTGCCAGCAGCTCGCCTTGGGGGAGGGAGAACACCGGGGAGCTGTTTTTT
>TRBJ2-3|-|few|TRBV13
CASSLGLALTDTQYF
TGTGCCAGCAGCTTAGGACTAGCCCTCACAGATACGCAGTATTTT
>TRBJ1-1|TRBD1|-|TRBV6-7
CASTHPGDRGMNTEAFF
TGTGCCAGCACCCACCCGGGGGACAGGGGGATGAACACTGAAGCTTTCTTT
>TRBJ1-1|-|-|TRBV2
CASTKGGVMNTEAFF
TGTGCCAGCACTAAGGGGGGGGTGATGAACACTGAAGCTTTCTTT
>TRBJ2-3|TRBD2|-|TRBV9
CASSVALLAGGLGDTQYF
TGTGCCAGCAGCGTAGCCCTACTAGCGGGAGGGCTTGGGGATACGCAGTATTTT
>TRBJ2-1|-|-|TRBV4-2
CASSQGQRSYNEQFF
TGTGCCAGCAGCCAAGGCCAGCGGTCCTACAATGAGCAGTTCTTC
>TRBJ2-2|TRBD2|-|TRBV7-2
CASKSGGFTGELFF
TGTGCCAGTAAGAGCGGGGGATTCACCGGGGAGCTGTTTTTT
>TRBJ1-6|TRBD1|few|TRBV5-8
CASSLEGAANSPLHF
TGTGCCAGCAGCTTGGAGGGGGCAGCCAATTCACCCCTCCACTTT
>TRBJ2-1|TRBD2|-|TRBV6-4
CASSRLAGVFEQFF
TGTGCCAGCAGTCGCCTAGCGGGAGTGTTTGAGCAGTTCTTC
>TRBJ1-6|-|-|TRBV6-5
CASPGQEINSPLHF
TGTGCCAGCCCCGGACAAGAGATTAATTCACCCCTCCACTTT
>TRBJ2-1|-|-|TRBV14
CASSQTRLDYNEQFF
TGTGCCAGCAGCCAGACCCGACTAGATTACAATGAGCAGTTCTTC
>TRBJ1-5|TRBD1|-|TRBV27
CASSSSRDRWREAQHF
TGTGCCAGCAGTTCGTCCCGGGACAGGTGGAGGGAGGCCCAGCATTTT
>TRBJ2-2|-|once|TRBV5-1
CASSFSGKNTGELFF
TGCGCCAGCAGCTTTAGCGGCAAGAACACCGGGGAGCTGTTTTTT
>TRBJ1-2|-|-|TRBV7-3
CASSFSDNRGYTF
TGTGCCAGCAGCTTTTCCGACAATCGGGGCTACACCTTC
>TRBJ2-5|TRBD1|-|TRBV5-1
CASSSGQAMETQYF
TGCGCCAGCAGCTCGGGACAGGCGATGGAGACCCAGTACTTC
>TRBJ2-3|TRBD2|-|TRBV11-3
CASSFWTSGSTDTQYF
TGTGCCAGCAGCTTCTGGACTAGCGGGAGTACAGATACGCAGTATTTT
>TRBJ1-1|TRBD1|-|TRBV29-1
CSIRDSNFEAFF
TGCAGCATACGGGACAGCAACTTTGAAGCTTTCTTT
>TRBJ2-7|TRBD1|-|TRBV27
CASSLLGTGLEGQYF
TGTGCCAGCAGTTTACTCGGGACAGGGCTTGAGGGGCAGTACTTC
>TRBJ2-7|TRBD2|-|TRBV3-1/TRBV3-2
CASSPGLAGPSYEQYF
TGTGCCAGCAGCCCCGGACTAGCGGGCCCCTCCTACGAGCAGTACTTC
>TRBJ1-1|-|-|TRBV27
CATQGRRENGLNTEAFF
TGTGCCACCCAAGGGAGACGAGAGAACGGCCTAAACACTGAAGCTTTCTTT
>TRBJ1-2|TRBD1|-|TRBV29-1
CSVDGGGQGVGYTF
TGCAGCGTTGATGGGGGGGGACAGGGTGTCGGCTACACCTTC
>TRBJ2-1|TRBD1|-|TRBV2
CASSNDRGRLNEQFF
TGTGCCAGCAGCAACGACAGGGGGCGCTTAAATGAGCAGTTCTTC